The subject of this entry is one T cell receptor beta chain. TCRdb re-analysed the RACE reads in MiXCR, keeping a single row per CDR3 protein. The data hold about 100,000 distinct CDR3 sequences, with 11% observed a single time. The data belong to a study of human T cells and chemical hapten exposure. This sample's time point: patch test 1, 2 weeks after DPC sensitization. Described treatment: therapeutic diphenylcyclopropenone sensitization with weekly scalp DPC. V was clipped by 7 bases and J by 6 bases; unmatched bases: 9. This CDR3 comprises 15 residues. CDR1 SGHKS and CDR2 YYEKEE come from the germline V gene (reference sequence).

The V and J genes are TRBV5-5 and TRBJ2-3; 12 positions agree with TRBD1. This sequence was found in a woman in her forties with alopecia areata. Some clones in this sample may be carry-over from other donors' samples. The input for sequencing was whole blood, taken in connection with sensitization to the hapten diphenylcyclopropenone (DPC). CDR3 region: CASEGQGASWDTQYF. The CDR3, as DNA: TGTGCCAGCGAGGGACAGGGGGCTTCCTGGGATACGCAGTATTTT.